The T cell receptor (beta chain) under discussion was sequenced for a study of T cells in Graves' hyperthyroidism and ophthalmopathy. Study conclusions and caveats: Most thyroid clonotypes with frequency above 0.001 were detected in blood. Prediction of ophthalmopathy progression came a median about 6 months pre-onset.

The CDR3 consists of 15 residues. Trimming took off 3 bases at V and 9 bases at J, with 15 bases between the two ends. Germline values: CDR1 LNHNV, CDR2 YYDKDF (reference sequence). Amplification of TCR beta CDR3 regions was performed using RNA transcripts as template. During a first-round RT-PCR of the TCR CDR3, the HTBI primer set was used. TCRdb itself ran the multiplex PCR reads through MiXCR, one entry per CDR3 protein. The data show roughly 580,000 distinct CDR3 sequences, with 46% seen just once and just over 8% held by the top ten. Concerning this clonotype: Its antigen is undetermined.

Not enrolled were patients with uncontrolled infection, other autoimmune disease, pregnancy or lactation. The sequenced sample consisted of peripheral blood or thyroid tissue (not recorded which). The sequence came from a woman aged 18-35 years with Graves' hyperthyroidism. The chain joins TRBV15 to TRBJ1-6; D perhaps matches TRBD1 (6 bases). CDR3 sequence reads: CATSSEVGAGSPLHF. The CDR3 DNA reads TGTGCCACCAGCAGCGAGGTGGGGGCGGGTTCACCCCTCCACTTT.